Given below is one T cell receptor beta chain in context. This sample is part of a study of blood T cell repertoires in COVID-19. Study-level information: The United States, Italy and Spain were the sources of the acute and convalescent COVID-19 samples.

CDR3 length: 12 amino acids. Germline CDR1 reads SGHRS; CDR2 reads YFSETQ. V dropped 0 bases and J dropped 10 bases, with 11 bases sitting between them. How the authors handled the data: The assay estimated nucleated cells by amplifying reference gene primers. Only in-frame clones appear in the TCRdb table, and some are missing; sequencing was by immunoSEQ multiplex PCR. Clone size and the V and J calls come from that table; the DNA yielded D and trimming. The table has 100,000 to 120,000 clones, around 79% seen once; the top ten hold about a sixth. This TCR was recovered from a woman older than 75 with active or convalescent COVID-19. This chain uses TRBV5-1 with TRBJ2-7; no reliable D call. The sample taken for sequencing was peripheral blood. CDR3 loop: CASSLVSVPQYF. Here the CDR3 DNA reads TGCGCCAGCAGCTTGGTGTCAGTACCTCAGTACTTC.